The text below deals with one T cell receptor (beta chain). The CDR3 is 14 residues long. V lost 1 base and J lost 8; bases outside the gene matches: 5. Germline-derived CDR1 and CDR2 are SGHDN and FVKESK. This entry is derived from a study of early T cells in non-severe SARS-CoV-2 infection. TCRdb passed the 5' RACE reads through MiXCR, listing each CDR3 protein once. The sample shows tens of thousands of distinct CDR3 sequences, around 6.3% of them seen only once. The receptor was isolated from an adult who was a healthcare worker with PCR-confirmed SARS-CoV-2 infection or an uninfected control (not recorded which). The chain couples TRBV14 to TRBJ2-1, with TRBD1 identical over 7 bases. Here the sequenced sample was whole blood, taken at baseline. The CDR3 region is CASSQGGQDHEQFF. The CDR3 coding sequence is TGTGCCAGCAGCCAAGGCGGACAGGACCATGAGCAGTTCTTC.